This T cell receptor beta chain was sequenced during a study of CD8 T cells in Susac syndrome. Random hexamers served to reverse transcribe roughly 0.45 to 1 ug RNA. Amplification of TCR beta CDR3 was carried out by immunoSEQ multiplex PCR, which covered 54 Vbeta and 13 Jbeta segments. TCRdb fed the immunoSEQ multiplex PCR reads into MiXCR, producing one record per CDR3 protein. The sample carries 230,000 or so distinct CDR3 sequences, 95% recorded once. Sequencing of TCR beta was undertaken in CD8+ and CD4+ T cells derived from blood. Relapsing-remitting disease, either stable or active, was present in the treatment-naive patients who were the multiple sclerosis controls. In contrast to the negatively isolated CD8+ and CD4+ T cells, TEMRA cells were FACS-enriched. Germline CDR1 MNHNY, CDR2 SVGAGI (reference sequence). The V end was cut by 7 bases, the J end by 7 bases, with 10 bases between. CDR3 length equals 12 residues.

This TCR came from a human donor with multiple sclerosis. The chain links TRBV6-6 to TRBJ2-2; D not certain. The sample was CD4+ T cells from PBMCs. DNA for the CDR3: TGTGCCAGCACCAAAAGGGTCGGGGAGCTGTTTTTT. It is translated as CASTKRVGELFF.